This T cell receptor (beta chain) is drawn from a study of CXCR3-negative and CXCR3-positive naive CD8 T cells (dated by TCRdb to 2018 to 2020). With respect to the entire study: In total, 130 million or so TRB reads were obtained, which works out to roughly 1.5 +/- 0.3 million reads per library. TRBV-TRBJ cluster analysis included naive subsets from a handful of donors and memory cells from 3 donors. Diversity and physicochemical repertoire analyses were performed on approximately 10 donors pooled from two independent experiments. Overall results and qualifications from the work: Because CXCR3 expression was partially decreased after cryopreservation, freshly isolated PBMCs were used for most assays. Compared with CXCR3-negative naive cells, CXCR3-positive naive cells had TRB CDR3s with higher hydrophobicity (lower Kidera factor 4), lower energy, and higher strength and volume indices. Surface CD5, linked to self-reactivity in mice, was comparable between naive subsets; TCR interaction strength was therefore also inferred from TRB CDR3 physicochemical properties. Comparably high repertoire diversity was found in both naive subsets, whereas much lower repertoire diversity was found in memory CD8+ T cells. TRBV-TRBJ usage was similar between naive CXCR3-negative and CXCR3-positive cells from the same donor, while memory cells showed distinct patterns.

For this clonotype: The antigen this receptor binds is unknown.

Each CD8+ T cell subset was flow-sorted in triplicate, with about 320,000 cells per subset placed directly into RLT lysis buffer. Naive CD8+ T cells were defined stringently as CD45RO-CCR7+CD27+CD95- to exclude memory contaminants. Peripheral blood mononuclear cells were isolated from buffy coats by standard density gradient centrifugation. Naive CXCR3-negative and CXCR3-positive CD8+ T cells were flow-sorted using a FACSAria III. An RNeasy Mini Kit was used to extract total RNA from the sorted cells. The reads were generated on a NextSeq 550. The Human TCR Profiling Kit (MiLaboratory) was used to prepare UMI-labeled 5' RACE TRB cDNA libraries. cDNA synthesis used the entire amount of extracted RNA, and PCR amplification then used the entire amount of cDNA produced. The libraries were made side by side, with each library going through the same number of PCR cycles. The original pipeline was this. About 52,000 +/- 9,100 unique UMI-labeled TRB cDNA molecules per library were extracted with MIGEC and MiXCR, with at least two reads per UMI required. An average of around 40,000 +/- 10,000 functional in-frame TRB CDR3 nucleotide clonotypes without stop codons was found per library. After downsampling to 5000 UMI-labeled TRB molecules per sample, diversity metrics, including normalized Shannon-Wiener and Chao1, were computed in VDJtools. Clonotype-size-weighted physicochemical properties of the central five CDR3 residues (interaction energy, strength, volume and Kidera factor 4) were computed in VDJtools. TCRdb reprocessed the sequencing reads and holds a single record per CDR3 protein sequence, with no DNA. The V and J calls shown here were made by TCRdb, not taken from the authors' results. This sample's listing comprises nearly 110,000 distinct CDR3 sequences. More than 0.3% of the sample is taken by the ten largest.

The sample taken for sequencing was naive CXCR3+ CD8+ T cells from blood. The cell subset or site label on this specimen signifies: CD45RO-CCR7+CD27+CD95- naive CD8+ T cells expressing CXCR3 (TNR3+). This receptor was identified in a human donor in good health. Some clones in this sample may be carry-over from other donors' samples.

The CDR3 region: CASSYSITSWNRGHTGELFF. This chain joins TRBV6-5 to TRBJ2-2; TCRdb designates TRBD1, a call that cannot be tested without DNA. The CDR1 and CDR2 encoded by the germline V gene are MNHEY and SVGAGI. Measured from the cysteine to the phenylalanine, the CDR3 is 20 residues long. No DNA accompanies this entry.